Listed below are T cell receptor beta chains from one sample, sequenced in a study of follicular helper T cells after annual influenza vaccination. Libraries were prepared by immunoSEQ multiplex PCR; TCRdb keeps only in-frame clonotypes and omits some of them. The profile shows about 9,300 clones, around 90% of them singletons. The material was CXCR5+ CD38- circulating T follicular helper cells from blood, obtained on the day of influenza vaccination. The receptors stem from an adult who received the influenza vaccine. Each CDR3 is given with its conserved first and last residue. The listing skips clone size in some rows; elsewhere it reads once, few, many or a size class.

CDR3 protein	V gene	J gene	clone size
CASSVEAYGKTYGYTF	TRBV6-9	TRBJ1-2	-
CAWSVSSGPEKLFF	TRBV30	TRBJ1-4	-
CASRGVLATPSDNEQFF	TRBV21-1	TRBJ2-1	-
CASSLVGGRSEQYF	TRBV11-2	TRBJ2-7	-
CASSDATGGDEQYF	TRBV25-1	TRBJ2-7	-
CASRGGLANTEAFF	TRBV5-4	TRBJ1-1	-
CASGGGNGYTF	TRBV19	TRBJ1-2	-
CASSRVGGGKRDTQYF	TRBV19	TRBJ2-3	-
CASSSGTGQNQPQHF	TRBV7-2	TRBJ1-5	-
CASSRTGTSGGPDTQYF	TRBV5-1	TRBJ2-3	once
CASSLSPRDSRTDTQYF	TRBV27	TRBJ2-3	-
CAWTREFGNEQFF	TRBV30	TRBJ2-1	-
CASSWDLKNTGELFF	TRBV5-4	TRBJ2-2	-
CASSAGSGANVLTF	TRBV11-2	TRBJ2-6	-
CASSSTSGGAHEQFF	TRBV5-6	TRBJ2-1	-
CASRRTMTGSYGYTF	TRBV6-5	TRBJ1-2	-
CASSIGREDEQYF	TRBV19	TRBJ2-7	-
CASSSTGQDEKLFF	TRBV6-5	TRBJ1-4	-
CASIEDRDYVRDYGYTF	TRBV5-6	TRBJ1-2	once
CASSLGVDEQYF	TRBV27	TRBJ2-7	-
CASSVRNRGNQPQHF	TRBV9	TRBJ1-5	-
CASSLGGTGSYEQYF	TRBV11-2	TRBJ2-7	-
CASSQAIAGAGTDTQYF	TRBV4-3	TRBJ2-3	once
CASSLTGGTEAFF	TRBV7-2	TRBJ1-1	-
CASSSQGTETQYF	TRBV5-1	TRBJ2-5	-
CASSLETGSTDTQYF	TRBV7-2	TRBJ2-3	-
CASSLATDRDTEAFF	TRBV11-1	TRBJ1-1	-
CASSKGLAIHEQFF	TRBV6-1	TRBJ2-1	-
CASSRRTGGNEQFF	TRBV18	TRBJ2-1	-
CASSLEPQGVEQFF	TRBV7-2	TRBJ2-1	-
CASSSGTGDTLGYGYTF	TRBV28	TRBJ1-2	-
CASSPRDRSGYTF	TRBV18	TRBJ1-2	-
CASSLGGVHGYEQYF	TRBV5-6	TRBJ2-7	-
CATSRAGGLAKNIQYF	TRBV15	TRBJ2-4	once
CASSLEVAAGHYGYTF	TRBV5-1	TRBJ1-2	-
CASSFGTPLSGANVLTF	TRBV7-6	TRBJ2-6	-
CASSSSPTGARGLYGYTF	TRBV7-2	TRBJ1-2	-
CASSLLSYVRVGGGEQFF	TRBV7-2	TRBJ2-1	-
CASSPILLAGNTGELFF	TRBV18	TRBJ2-2	-
CASSSQGESYEQYF	TRBV7-2	TRBJ2-7	-
CASRLSTGDEQYF	TRBV27	TRBJ2-7	-
CASSVGGTEAFF	TRBV10-1	TRBJ1-1	-
CASSTGEGTDTQYF	TRBV19	TRBJ2-3	-
CASSPWDREREQYF	TRBV5-1	TRBJ2-7	-
CASSRRSYNEQFF	TRBV2	TRBJ2-1	-
CASTLLDSANGYTF	TRBV6-1	TRBJ1-2	-
CASLLDRSNSPLHF	TRBV6-1	TRBJ1-6	-
CASSLARSGRNTEAFF	TRBV11-2	TRBJ1-1	-
CSATPPGQGARTEAFF	TRBV29-1	TRBJ1-1	-
CATRGVSGNTIYF	TRBV15	TRBJ1-3	-
CASSIGENTGELFF	TRBV19	TRBJ2-2	-
CASSRTGVYTEAFF	TRBV5-1	TRBJ1-1	once
CASSRGVGNSPLHF	TRBV9	TRBJ1-6	-
CASSLVGGREAFF	TRBV5-1	TRBJ1-1	-
CASSDSAGQGNIQYF	TRBV6-4	TRBJ2-4	-
CASGTGGGEKLFF	TRBV5-1	TRBJ1-4	-
CAISGRLTGDSYEQYF	TRBV10-3	TRBJ2-7	-
CASSRGGFEQYF	TRBV7-2	TRBJ2-7	-